This paragraph covers one TCR beta chain sequence. Germline V CDR1 and CDR2: LGHNA, YNFKEQ. CDR3 size: 18 residues. The V and J ends lost 4 bases and 11 bases, in that order; junction bases with no gene match: 20. The sample comes from a study of blood T cell repertoires in COVID-19. For the study at large: There were acute and convalescent COVID-19 samples, and they came from the United States, Italy and Spain. Sources were T cells, B-cell-depleted T cells, or PBMCs; the material itself was cDNA or gDNA.

In the original analysis: Reference gene primer amplification yielded estimated nucleated cell counts. Libraries were prepared by immunoSEQ multiplex PCR; TCRdb keeps only in-frame clonotypes and omits some of them. That table gives V, J and clone size, and the DNA gave D and trimming. In the table there are 150,000 to 200,000 clones, under 90% of which are singletons. V and J are TRBV4-2 and TRBJ1-4; 9 positions match TRBD1. Specimen: peripheral blood. The receptor's source is a woman aged 70-85 years with COVID-19, enrolled during active disease. The CDR3 here is CASSLSPPTRDRAGKLFF. The CDR3 region has the DNA TGTGCCAGCAGCCTCTCACCTCCAACCCGGGACAGGGCTGGGAAACTGTTTTTT.